This T cell receptor beta chain was sequenced during a study of T-cell reconstitution after alpha-beta-depleted transplantation in children. General study points: Newly made T cells mostly supplied T-cell counts and diversity one year after transplant. About two months after transplant, alpha-beta T cells reportedly came from several hundred expanded graft clones.

CDR1 is DFQATT and CDR2 is SNEGSKA in the germline V gene (reference sequence). Trimming at V came to 2 bases and at J to 12 bases, leaving 15 bases not matched to a gene. This CDR3 is 15 amino acids long. A remark on this clonotype: Its antigen is still unknown.

Unique molecular identifiers were incorporated during preparation of the TCRbeta library. MiXCR, run by TCRdb on the PCR reads, gives a single entry per CDR3 protein. The top ten clones hold approximately 14% of a sample with about 460,000 distinct CDR3 sequences, approximately 10% of them seen once. The gene calls are TRBV20-1 and TRBJ2-1; TRBD1 matches at 8 bases. The clonotype was recovered from a female patient under 10 years old who had a stem cell transplant for aplastic anemia, so the T cells may come from the graft donor. This specimen was PBMCs, mostly from graft donor cells, taken 180 days after TCRalphabeta/CD19-depleted stem cell transplant. CDR3 loop: CSARHPGTGLLWQFF. CDR3 nucleotides: TGCAGTGCTAGACACCCCGGGACAGGCTTGCTTTGGCAGTTCTTC.